This T cell receptor beta chain was recorded in a study of blood T cell repertoires in COVID-19. As for the study in general: PBMCs, B-cell-depleted T cells, or T cells were the source of the cDNA or gDNA that made up the material.

In the study's own analysis: The authors estimated nucleated cell counts from reference gene primer amplification. Some clones are missing from TCRdb's copy, which holds only in-frame ones; the method was immunoSEQ multiplex PCR. V and J calls and clone size are as listed in that table; D and trimming were resolved from the DNA. The sample has fewer than 95,000 clones, 80% to 90% seen once. Trimming cost V 0 bases and J 8 bases, with 10 bases left between them. This CDR3 region has 13 residues. The germline CDR1 and CDR2 sequences are SGHAT and FQDESV (reference sequence). The clonotype comes from a man aged 45-60 years with acute or convalescent COVID-19. The chain carries TRBV11-1 and TRBJ1-2; TRBD1 might be the D (5 bases). Sequenced sample: peripheral blood. The CDR3 DNA sequence: TGTGCCAGCAGCTTAGCGCAGGGTGGCGGCTACACCTTC. Residues: CASSLAQGGGYTF.